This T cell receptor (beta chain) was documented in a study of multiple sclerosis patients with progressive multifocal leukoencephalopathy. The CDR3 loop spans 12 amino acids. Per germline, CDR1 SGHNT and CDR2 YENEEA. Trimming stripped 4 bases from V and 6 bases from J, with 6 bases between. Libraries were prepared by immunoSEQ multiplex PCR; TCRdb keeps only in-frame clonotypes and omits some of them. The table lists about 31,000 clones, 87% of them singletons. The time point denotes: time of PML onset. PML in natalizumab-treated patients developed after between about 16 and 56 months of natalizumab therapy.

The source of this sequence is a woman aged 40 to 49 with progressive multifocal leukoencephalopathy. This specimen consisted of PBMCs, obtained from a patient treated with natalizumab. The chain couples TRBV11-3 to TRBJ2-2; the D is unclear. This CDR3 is CASSYEAGELFF. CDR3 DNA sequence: TGTGCCAGCAGCTATGAGGCCGGGGAGCTGTTTTTT.